Listed below are T cell receptor beta chains from one sample, sequenced in a study of shared clonotypes between healthy human individuals. Sequencing was performed with immunoSEQ multiplex PCR; in TCRdb, only in-frame clones are kept and a portion is missing. This sample has 2 million to 2.5 million clones, with less than 95% found just once. The sequencing input was naive CD4+ T cells from PBMCs. These TCRs come from a man aged 18 to 35 in good health. Some clones in this sample may be carry-over from other donors' samples. The CDR3 runs from the conserved cysteine through the conserved F or W. A D gene is named only where the DNA matches it firmly. Part of the rows lack a size; the others show once, few, many or a class for expanded clones.

. | TRBJ2-3 | TRBD2 | TRBV6-4 | CASSDSGRGDTQYF | TGTGCCAGCAGCGATAGCGGGAGGGGTGATACGCAGTATTTT
. | TRBJ2-7 | TRBD1 | TRBV5-1 | CASSLGDSAYEQYF | TGCGCCAGCAGCTTGGGGGACAGCGCGTACGAGCAGTACTTC
. | TRBJ2-5 | TRBD1 | TRBV7-2 | CASSIQGAGQETQYF | TGTGCCAGCAGCATACAGGGGGCTGGGCAAGAGACCCAGTACTTC
. | TRBJ2-7 | TRBD2 | TRBV7-3 | CASSLVSGGAYEQYF | TGTGCCAGCAGCTTAGTTAGCGGGGGGGCCTACGAGCAGTACTTC
. | TRBJ1-2 | . | TRBV5-6 | CASSLVVGDGYTF | TGTGCCAGCAGCTTGGTAGTGGGAGACGGCTACACCTTC
once | TRBJ2-3 | TRBD2 | TRBV30 | CAWSVGFGLAGAQVVTDTQYF | TGTGCCTGGAGTGTAGGATTCGGACTAGCGGGAGCCCAAGTAGTTACAGATACGCAGTATTTT
. | TRBJ2-7 | TRBD2 | TRBV5-1 | CASSLLAGGPMFSYEQYF | TGCGCCAGCAGCCTTCTAGCGGGAGGGCCCATGTTCTCCTACGAGCAGTACTTC
. | TRBJ1-5 | . | TRBV5-6 | CASGGGRGDQPQHF | TGTGCCAGCGGCGGGGGACGGGGCGATCAGCCCCAGCATTTT
. | TRBJ1-2 | . | TRBV18 | CASSGQGLNGYTF | TGTGCCAGCTCGGGCCAGGGGTTAAATGGCTACACCTTC
. | TRBJ2-4 | . | TRBV5-1 | CASSLVGGKNIQYF | TGCGCCAGCAGCTTGGTAGGTGGCAAAAACATTCAGTACTTC
. | TRBJ2-1 | TRBD2 | TRBV10-3 | CAISESAGGYNEQFF | TGTGCCATCAGTGAGTCGGCGGGAGGGTACAATGAGCAGTTCTTC
. | TRBJ2-2 | . | TRBV10-3 | CAISPRARTGELFF | TGTGCCATCAGCCCCCGGGCCCGCACCGGGGAGCTGTTTTTT
. | TRBJ2-7 | . | TRBV19 | CARDAEPADEQYF | TGTGCCAGGGATGCGGAGCCGGCGGACGAGCAGTACTTC
. | TRBJ1-1 | . | TRBV15 | CATSRGGSGNTEAFF | TGTGCCACCAGCAGAGGAGGCAGTGGGAACACTGAAGCTTTCTTT
. | TRBJ1-2 | TRBD1 | TRBV5-1 | CASSPGTALHVYGYTF | TGCGCCAGCAGCCCTGGGACAGCTCTTCACGTCTATGGCTACACCTTC
. | TRBJ2-1 | TRBD2 | TRBV5-1 | CASSRAGGPDEQFF | TGCGCCAGCAGCAGAGCGGGAGGGCCCGATGAGCAGTTCTTC
. | TRBJ1-1 | . | TRBV18 | CAGKGAGVMNTEAFF | TGTGCCGGAAAAGGGGCAGGAGTAATGAACACTGAAGCTTTCTTT
. | TRBJ1-4 | . | TRBV6-5 | CASSRLGATNEKLFF | TGTGCCAGCAGTCGTCTGGGGGCAACTAATGAAAAACTGTTTTTT
. | TRBJ1-1 | . | TRBV10-3 | CAISESSGRTEAFF | TGTGCCATCAGTGAGTCGTCAGGGCGCACTGAAGCTTTCTTT
. | TRBJ2-3 | . | TRBV5-4 | CASSGGPTDTQYF | TGTGCCAGCAGCGGAGGGCCAACAGATACGCAGTATTTT
. | TRBJ2-5 | TRBD1 | TRBV5-1 | CASSLGQGFQETQYF | TGCGCCAGCAGCCTGGGACAGGGGTTCCAAGAGACCCAGTACTTC
. | TRBJ2-3 | . | TRBV30 | CAWSVRATDTQYF | TGTGCCTGGAGTGTACGAGCCACAGATACGCAGTATTTT
. | TRBJ2-4 | . | TRBV2 | CASSDRALAKNIQYF | TGTGCCAGCAGTGACAGAGCCCTAGCCAAAAACATTCAGTACTTC
. | TRBJ1-2 | . | TRBV4-1 | CASSQVNYGYTF | TGCGCCAGCAGCCAAGTCAACTATGGCTACACCTTC
. | TRBJ2-4 | TRBD2 | TRBV18 | CASSVLAGVSGGTKNIQYF | TGTGCCAGCTCAGTCCTAGCGGGAGTTTCGGGGGGTACCAAAAACATTCAGTACTTC
. | TRBJ1-1 | . | TRBV28 | CASIGGGRGAEAFF | TGTGCCAGCATCGGGGGGGGCAGAGGCGCTGAAGCTTTCTTT
. | TRBJ2-7 | . | TRBV7-3 | CASSLLGGPYEQYF | TGTGCCAGCAGCTTATTGGGCGGACCCTACGAGCAGTACTTC
. | TRBJ2-7 | . | TRBV5-1 | CASSLGSGGLYEQYF | TGCGCCAGCAGCTTGGGTAGCGGAGGACTCTACGAGCAGTACTTC
. | TRBJ2-5 | . | TRBV29-1 | CSVELRRETQYF | TGCAGCGTTGAACTGAGGCGGGAGACCCAGTACTTC
. | TRBJ2-1 | TRBD2 | TRBV5-1 | CASSSVAGVNNEQFF | TGCGCCAGCAGCTCCGTAGCGGGAGTAAACAATGAGCAGTTCTTC
. | TRBJ1-3 | . | TRBV19 | CASSMMTGNTIYF | TGTGCCAGTAGTATGATGACCGGAAACACCATATATTTT
. | TRBJ2-7 | . | TRBV25-1 | CASGWGTRSHEQYF | TGTGCCAGCGGGTGGGGCACTCGGTCCCACGAGCAGTACTTC
. | TRBJ2-6 | . | TRBV5-1 | CASSLDRLSGANVLTF | TGCGCCAGCAGCTTGGACAGGCTCTCTGGGGCCAACGTCCTGACTTTC
. | TRBJ2-5 | TRBD1 | TRBV28 | CASSLGTGTETQYF | TGTGCCAGCAGTTTGGGGACAGGGACAGAGACCCAGTACTTC
. | TRBJ2-7 | . | TRBV6-1 | CASSPLTGRSYEQYF | TGTGCCAGCAGTCCCTTAACAGGGAGGTCCTACGAGCAGTACTTC
. | TRBJ2-1 | TRBD2 | TRBV5-1 | CASRWASGSSYNEQFF | TGCGCCAGCAGATGGGCCAGCGGGAGCTCCTACAATGAGCAGTTCTTC
. | TRBJ2-5 | TRBD1 | TRBV5-4 | CASSGGQLPSETQYF | TGTGCCAGCAGCGGGGGACAGCTACCAAGTGAGACCCAGTACTTC
. | TRBJ2-1 | TRBD2 | TRBV18 | CASSPRASGKVDEQFF | TGTGCCAGCTCTCCACGGGCTAGCGGGAAAGTGGATGAGCAGTTCTTC
. | TRBJ2-3 | TRBD2 | TRBV9 | CASSVASGLAGATDTQYF | TGTGCCAGCAGCGTAGCCTCGGGACTAGCGGGGGCCACAGATACGCAGTATTTT
. | TRBJ2-3 | TRBD2 | TRBV18 | CASSPSAGRTDTQYF | TGTGCCAGCTCACCCTCAGCGGGACGCACAGATACGCAGTATTTT
. | TRBJ2-2 | . | TRBV10-3 | CAITKDTANTGELFF | TGTGCCATCACTAAGGACACCGCGAACACCGGGGAGCTGTTTTTT
. | TRBJ1-2 | . | TRBV30 | CALSWGWDGYTF | TGTGCCCTCAGTTGGGGGTGGGATGGCTACACCTTC
. | TRBJ1-4 | TRBD1 | TRBV6-1 | CASSVRQGVVVSANEKLFF | TGTGCCAGCAGTGTACGACAGGGGGTAGTGGTCAGTGCTAATGAAAAACTGTTTTTT
. | TRBJ2-7 | TRBD2 | TRBV5-4 | CASSPGGALGEQYF | TGTGCCAGCAGCCCCGGGGGGGCCCTTGGAGAGCAGTACTTC
once | TRBJ2-5 | TRBD2 | TRBV4-1 | CASSQPGGGQETQYF | TGCGCCAGCAGCCAACCCGGGGGAGGGCAAGAGACCCAGTACTTC
once | TRBJ1-3 | TRBD1 | TRBV7-9 | CASSLRGQRTGNTIYF | TGTGCCAGCAGCTTACGGGGACAGAGAACTGGAAACACCATATATTTT
. | TRBJ2-1 | . | TRBV6-5 | CASSSPRNEQFF | TGTGCCAGCAGTTCCCCCCGGAATGAGCAGTTCTTC
. | TRBJ2-3 | . | TRBV7-9 | CASSILASADTQYF | TGTGCCAGCAGCATACTAGCATCTGCAGATACGCAGTATTTT
. | TRBJ1-2 | TRBD1 | TRBV9 | CASSVGGTANYGYTF | TGTGCCAGCAGCGTAGGGGGGACAGCGAACTATGGCTACACCTTC
. | TRBJ2-4 | TRBD2 | TRBV5-1 | CASSSGTGTGLAGDTAKNIQYF | TGCGCCAGCAGCAGCGGGACAGGAACGGGACTAGCGGGAGATACGGCCAAAAACATTCAGTACTTC
. | TRBJ2-3 | TRBD2 | TRBV18 | CASSPGGSSGDTQYF | TGTGCCAGCTCACCCGGGGGGAGCAGTGGAGATACGCAGTATTTT
. | TRBJ2-2 | TRBD1 | TRBV7-8 | CASSSRTGENTGELFF | TGTGCCAGCAGCTCAAGGACAGGAGAGAACACCGGGGAGCTGTTTTTT
. | TRBJ2-7 | TRBD2 | TRBV27 | CASSFASGRAIGYEQYF | TGTGCCAGCAGTTTCGCTAGCGGGAGGGCCATTGGTTACGAGCAGTACTTC